These T cell receptor beta chains were read from a single sample in a study of T-cell reconstitution after alpha-beta-depleted transplantation in children. TCRdb reprocessed the PCR reads with MiXCR, giving one entry per CDR3 protein. The table records more than 400,000 distinct CDR3 sequences, around two fifths of them present only once. The sample was PBMCs, taken before TCRalphabeta/CD19-depleted stem cell transplant. The source of these receptors is a girl aged 2 to 10 with aplastic anemia, due to receive a stem cell transplant. CDR3s include the opening cysteine and the closing phenylalanine or tryptophan. Each record gives: CDR3 length, J gene, clone size, V gene, D gene, CDR3 DNA, CDR3 protein. The D gene is left open where the match is weak. Some rows mark clone size as missing; the rest say once, few, many or name a class of expanded clone.

CDR3 length: 13
J gene: TRBJ1-2
clone size: many
V gene: TRBV5-1
D gene: NA
CDR3 DNA: TGCGCCAGCAGCTTGGAGGGGGGAGATGGCTACACCTTC
CDR3 protein: CASSLEGGDGYTF

CDR3 length: 16
J gene: TRBJ2-7
clone size: many
V gene: TRBV7-2
D gene: NA
CDR3 DNA: TGTGCCAGCAGCTTCGAGAGGGTGCGGGATACCGGCGAGCAGTACTTC
CDR3 protein: CASSFERVRDTGEQYF

CDR3 length: 14
J gene: TRBJ1-2
clone size: NA
V gene: TRBV12-3/TRBV12-4
D gene: TRBD1
CDR3 DNA: TGTGCCAGCAGTTTTATCGGGGACAGCAGTGGCTACACCTTC
CDR3 protein: CASSFIGDSSGYTF

CDR3 length: 20
J gene: TRBJ2-5
clone size: NA
V gene: TRBV5-4
D gene: TRBD2
CDR3 DNA: TGTGCCAGCAGCTGGGCAAAAGGACTAGCGGGAGGGCCGGGTCGAGAGACCCAGTACTTC
CDR3 protein: CASSWAKGLAGGPGRETQYF

CDR3 length: 17
J gene: TRBJ2-2
clone size: NA
V gene: TRBV28
D gene: NA
CDR3 DNA: TGTGCCAGCAGTTTGCCCACCGCTGGGTTTAACACCGGGGAGCTGTTTTTT
CDR3 protein: CASSLPTAGFNTGELFF

CDR3 length: 12
J gene: TRBJ2-5
clone size: NA
V gene: TRBV20-1
D gene: NA
CDR3 DNA: TGCAGTGCCGACAGGGGAGGGGAGACCCAGTACTTC
CDR3 protein: CSADRGGETQYF

CDR3 length: 16
J gene: TRBJ2-1
clone size: NA
V gene: TRBV5-1
D gene: TRBD2
CDR3 DNA: TGCGCCAGCAGCTGGGTATCGACTAGCGGGTACAATGAGCAGTTCTTC
CDR3 protein: CASSWVSTSGYNEQFF

CDR3 length: 14
J gene: TRBJ2-7
clone size: NA
V gene: TRBV27
D gene: TRBD2
CDR3 DNA: TGTGCCAGCAGTTTCGCCGGGGAGGGTCTTCGGCAGTACTTC
CDR3 protein: CASSFAGEGLRQYF

CDR3 length: 14
J gene: TRBJ2-3
clone size: many
V gene: TRBV3-1
D gene: NA
CDR3 DNA: TGTGCCAGCAGCCAAGGCAGAATCGCAGATACGCAGTATTTT
CDR3 protein: CASSQGRIADTQYF

CDR3 length: 15
J gene: TRBJ2-2
clone size: few
V gene: TRBV4-1
D gene: NA
CDR3 DNA: TGCGCCAGCAGCGCAAACGGGGGCAATTACGGGGAGCTGTTTTTT
CDR3 protein: CASSANGGNYGELFF

CDR3 length: 14
J gene: TRBJ2-3
clone size: once
V gene: TRBV24-1
D gene: TRBD1
CDR3 DNA: TGTGCCACCAGTGCAGGGGGCGGTCCAGATACGCAGTATTTT
CDR3 protein: CATSAGGGPDTQYF

CDR3 length: 13
J gene: TRBJ1-2
clone size: many
V gene: TRBV29-1
D gene: NA
CDR3 DNA: TGCAGCGTTGACGGACTCACGACCTTTGGCTACACCTTC
CDR3 protein: CSVDGLTTFGYTF

CDR3 length: 15
J gene: TRBJ2-7
clone size: NA
V gene: TRBV5-1
D gene: TRBD1
CDR3 DNA: TGCGCCAGCAGCCAAGACAGGGGCCCAACCTACGAGCAGTACTTC
CDR3 protein: CASSQDRGPTYEQYF

CDR3 length: 15
J gene: TRBJ2-1
clone size: few
V gene: TRBV20-1
D gene: TRBD2
CDR3 DNA: TGCAGTGCTAGACCCGGGACTAGCGGGAGGGATGAGCAGTTCTTC
CDR3 protein: CSARPGTSGRDEQFF

CDR3 length: 17
J gene: TRBJ2-1
clone size: many
V gene: TRBV11-1
D gene: NA
CDR3 DNA: TGTGCCAGCAGCTTACAAGGGCCGGCCATCTCCTACAATGAGCAGTTCTTC
CDR3 protein: CASSLQGPAISYNEQFF

CDR3 length: 13
J gene: TRBJ2-1
clone size: once
V gene: TRBV7-9
D gene: NA
CDR3 DNA: TGTGCCCTCGGACGGATCAACCTGCGGGCGCCGTTCTTC
CDR3 protein: CALGRINLRAPFF

CDR3 length: 16
J gene: TRBJ2-7
clone size: NA
V gene: TRBV4-1
D gene: NA
CDR3 DNA: TGCGCCAGCAGCCAAGATCGAGAGACAAGGGGAAGGAGGCAGTACTTC
CDR3 protein: CASSQDRETRGRRQYF

CDR3 length: 13
J gene: TRBJ1-4
clone size: NA
V gene: TRBV2
D gene: NA
CDR3 DNA: TGTGCCAGCAGGAGAACAGTCGCAGAAAAACTGTTTTTT
CDR3 protein: CASRRTVAEKLFF

CDR3 length: 16
J gene: TRBJ2-7
clone size: few
V gene: TRBV7-6
D gene: NA
CDR3 DNA: TGTGCCAGCAGCTTAGGGACAGCTGAAGGCCCCTACGAGCAGTACTTC
CDR3 protein: CASSLGTAEGPYEQYF

CDR3 length: 15
J gene: TRBJ2-7
clone size: few
V gene: TRBV5-5
D gene: NA
CDR3 DNA: TGTGCCAGCAGCTTGGGGGGCGCGGTTGGCAACGAGCAGTACTTC
CDR3 protein: CASSLGGAVGNEQYF

CDR3 length: 14
J gene: TRBJ2-1
clone size: once
V gene: TRBV5-4
D gene: NA
CDR3 DNA: TGTGCCAGCAGCTTAGGTTTGATCGCACCTGAGCAGTTCTTC
CDR3 protein: CASSLGLIAPEQFF

CDR3 length: 16
J gene: TRBJ2-2
clone size: medium-sized
V gene: TRBV7-9
D gene: TRBD1
CDR3 DNA: TGTGCCAGCAGCGCGAGGGACAGGGGTTTCACCGGGGAGCTGTTTTTT
CDR3 protein: CASSARDRGFTGELFF

CDR3 length: 12
J gene: TRBJ1-1
clone size: many
V gene: TRBV29-1
D gene: NA
CDR3 DNA: TGCAGCGTTGGCGGGGGCGCGGCTGAAGCTTTCTTT
CDR3 protein: CSVGGGAAEAFF

CDR3 length: 14
J gene: TRBJ2-5
clone size: NA
V gene: TRBV7-9
D gene: TRBD1
CDR3 DNA: TGTGCCAGCTGCCTCCCGGACAGGGAAGAGACCCAGTACTTC
CDR3 protein: CASCLPDREETQYF

CDR3 length: 17
J gene: TRBJ2-1
clone size: NA
V gene: TRBV28
D gene: NA
CDR3 DNA: TGTGCCAGCAGGCCCTCACGAGGCCGTTTTGATCTTGGTGAGCAGTTCTTC
CDR3 protein: CASRPSRGRFDLGEQFF

CDR3 length: 16
J gene: TRBJ2-7
clone size: NA
V gene: TRBV28
D gene: TRBD2
CDR3 DNA: TGTGCCAGCAGTTTCCGACTAGCGGTAGAATTGGACGAGCAGTACTTC
CDR3 protein: CASSFRLAVELDEQYF

CDR3 length: 12
J gene: TRBJ2-1
clone size: NA
V gene: TRBV20-1
D gene: TRBD2
CDR3 DNA: TGCAGACCGGGGGGGCTGAATACTGAGCAGTTCTTC
CDR3 protein: CRPGGLNTEQFF

CDR3 length: 15
J gene: TRBJ1-1
clone size: NA
V gene: TRBV2
D gene: NA
CDR3 DNA: TGTGCCAGCAGTGTATCTGAGACAGGAGGCACTGAAGCTTTCTTT
CDR3 protein: CASSVSETGGTEAFF

CDR3 length: 13
J gene: TRBJ2-2
clone size: many
V gene: TRBV9
D gene: NA
CDR3 DNA: TGTGCCAGCAGCCCTCCCAAGGCCGGGGAGCTGTTTTTT
CDR3 protein: CASSPPKAGELFF

CDR3 length: 13
J gene: TRBJ1-1
clone size: NA
V gene: TRBV4-1
D gene: NA
CDR3 DNA: TGCGCCAGCAGCCAACAAGAGAGGGGTGAAGCTTTCTTT
CDR3 protein: CASSQQERGEAFF

CDR3 length: 13
J gene: TRBJ1-2
clone size: many
V gene: TRBV6-1
D gene: TRBD1
CDR3 DNA: TGTGCCAGCAGGCCGGGACAGGAGCACGGCTACACCTTC
CDR3 protein: CASRPGQEHGYTF

CDR3 length: 14
J gene: TRBJ2-5
clone size: many
V gene: TRBV18
D gene: NA
CDR3 DNA: TGTGCCAGCTCACCCTACCAAGGGGCGGAGACCCAGTACTTC
CDR3 protein: CASSPYQGAETQYF

CDR3 length: 15
J gene: TRBJ2-1
clone size: NA
V gene: TRBV7-2
D gene: NA
CDR3 DNA: TGTGCCAGCAGCCCACAGGGAAGGCAATACAATGAGCAGTTCTTC
CDR3 protein: CASSPQGRQYNEQFF

CDR3 length: 18
J gene: TRBJ2-4
clone size: many
V gene: TRBV28
D gene: TRBD2
CDR3 DNA: TGTGCCACCCCCCTGGGACTAGCGGGAGTACTGGGCAAAAACATTCAGTACTTC
CDR3 protein: CATPLGLAGVLGKNIQYF

CDR3 length: 14
J gene: TRBJ2-7
clone size: NA
V gene: TRBV20-1
D gene: TRBD2
CDR3 DNA: TGCAGTGCTGACCGTTCTAGCGGGATGGGCGAGCAGTACTTC
CDR3 protein: CSADRSSGMGEQYF

CDR3 length: 15
J gene: TRBJ2-7
clone size: many
V gene: TRBV12-3/TRBV12-4
D gene: TRBD2
CDR3 DNA: TGTGCCAGCAGCCCCCACCGAGCGGGAGCGCCCGAGCAGTACTTC
CDR3 protein: CASSPHRAGAPEQYF

CDR3 length: 13
J gene: TRBJ2-1
clone size: NA
V gene: TRBV20-1
D gene: TRBD1
CDR3 DNA: TGCAGCACCGACGGCAGGACAGGGAATGAGCAGTTCTTC
CDR3 protein: CSTDGRTGNEQFF

CDR3 length: 16
J gene: TRBJ2-3
clone size: few
V gene: TRBV6-5
D gene: NA
CDR3 DNA: TGTGCCAGCAGTTTCCCCCGGGACCCCGACGCAGATACGCAGTATTTT
CDR3 protein: CASSFPRDPDADTQYF

CDR3 length: 14
J gene: TRBJ2-5
clone size: few
V gene: TRBV10-3
D gene: NA
CDR3 DNA: TGTGCCATCAGTGAGACCGGGGTCCAAGAGACCCAGTACTTC
CDR3 protein: CAISETGVQETQYF

CDR3 length: 14
J gene: TRBJ2-5
clone size: NA
V gene: TRBV10-2
D gene: TRBD1
CDR3 DNA: TGCGCCAGCAGTGACAGGGGGCTCCAAGAGACCCAGTACTTC
CDR3 protein: CASSDRGLQETQYF

CDR3 length: 14
J gene: TRBJ1-5
clone size: few
V gene: TRBV28
D gene: NA
CDR3 DNA: TGTGCCAGCAGATACCATTATAGCAATCAGCCCCAGCATTTT
CDR3 protein: CASRYHYSNQPQHF

CDR3 length: 16
J gene: TRBJ2-4
clone size: NA
V gene: TRBV7-9
D gene: NA
CDR3 DNA: TGTGCCAGCAGCCCAATGACCGTGGTAGCCAAAAACATTCAGTACTTC
CDR3 protein: CASSPMTVVAKNIQYF

CDR3 length: 16
J gene: TRBJ1-1
clone size: NA
V gene: TRBV7-9
D gene: NA
CDR3 DNA: TGTGCCAGCAGCTCCTGGCCGGCAAGGGTGGACACTGAAGCTTTCTTT
CDR3 protein: CASSSWPARVDTEAFF

CDR3 length: 11
J gene: TRBJ2-3
clone size: few
V gene: TRBV28
D gene: NA
CDR3 DNA: TGTGCCAGCAGTCTGGCTGGTACGCAGTATTTT
CDR3 protein: CASSLAGTQYF

CDR3 length: 13
J gene: TRBJ2-1
clone size: NA
V gene: TRBV19
D gene: TRBD2
CDR3 DNA: TGTGCCAGTAGTGGGACTAGCATGGGTGAGCAGTTCTTC
CDR3 protein: CASSGTSMGEQFF

CDR3 length: 15
J gene: TRBJ2-3
clone size: NA
V gene: TRBV20-1
D gene: NA
CDR3 DNA: TGCAGTGCTAGAGTTCGGCCCGGGATCACAGATACGCAGTATTTT
CDR3 protein: CSARVRPGITDTQYF

CDR3 length: 16
J gene: TRBJ1-1
clone size: NA
V gene: TRBV5-1
D gene: NA
CDR3 DNA: TGCGCCAGCAGCTTGAGGGCGGGACCTATGAACACTGAAGCTTTCTTT
CDR3 protein: CASSLRAGPMNTEAFF

CDR3 length: 15
J gene: TRBJ2-3
clone size: many
V gene: TRBV5-1
D gene: NA
CDR3 DNA: TGCGCCAGCAGCTTGGGAGGCCGTTCCACAGATACGCAGTATTTT
CDR3 protein: CASSLGGRSTDTQYF

CDR3 length: 12
J gene: TRBJ2-7
clone size: few
V gene: TRBV11-2
D gene: NA
CDR3 DNA: TGTGCCAGCAGCTTGGTGGGGAGAGCGCAGTACTTC
CDR3 protein: CASSLVGRAQYF

CDR3 length: 13
J gene: TRBJ1-5
clone size: many
V gene: TRBV20-1
D gene: NA
CDR3 DNA: TGCAGTGCTAGATTACAGGGTGGTCAGCCCCAGCATTTT
CDR3 protein: CSARLQGGQPQHF

CDR3 length: 15
J gene: TRBJ2-5
clone size: few
V gene: TRBV7-2
D gene: NA
CDR3 DNA: TGTGCCAGCAGCCGCCGCGGGAATAGGCAAGAGACCCAGTACTTC
CDR3 protein: CASSRRGNRQETQYF

CDR3 length: 15
J gene: TRBJ1-6
clone size: NA
V gene: TRBV7-2
D gene: TRBD1
CDR3 DNA: TGTGCCAGCAGCTTCGACAGGGGGCTTAGTTCACCCCTCCACTTT
CDR3 protein: CASSFDRGLSSPLHF

CDR3 length: 14
J gene: TRBJ1-2
clone size: few
V gene: TRBV6-1
D gene: TRBD1
CDR3 DNA: TGTGCCAGCACCCCGAACCGGGACAGGGGGGGCTACACCTTC
CDR3 protein: CASTPNRDRGGYTF

CDR3 length: 16
J gene: TRBJ2-2
clone size: many
V gene: TRBV4-2
D gene: NA
CDR3 DNA: TGTGCCAGCAGCCCGACCGGACGCGCGAACACCGGGGAGCTGTTTTTT
CDR3 protein: CASSPTGRANTGELFF

CDR3 length: 14
J gene: TRBJ2-5
clone size: few
V gene: TRBV29-1
D gene: TRBD2
CDR3 DNA: TGCAGCGTTGCAGAGCGGGACCCCCAAGAGACCCAGTACTTC
CDR3 protein: CSVAERDPQETQYF

CDR3 length: 16
J gene: TRBJ1-1
clone size: many
V gene: TRBV6-5
D gene: NA
CDR3 DNA: TGTGCCAGCAGTTACTCGCCACCCCGGGCCGACACTGAAGCTTTCTTT
CDR3 protein: CASSYSPPRADTEAFF

CDR3 length: 17
J gene: TRBJ2-7
clone size: NA
V gene: TRBV2
D gene: TRBD2
CDR3 DNA: TGTGCCAGCAGTGAAGCGGGAAGTAGCGGGGGGTCCTACGAGCAGTACTTC
CDR3 protein: CASSEAGSSGGSYEQYF

CDR3 length: 15
J gene: TRBJ2-1
clone size: NA
V gene: TRBV6-5
D gene: NA
CDR3 DNA: TGTGCCAGCAGTTACGGGACTCCTACCCGCAGTGAGCAGTTCTTC
CDR3 protein: CASSYGTPTRSEQFF

CDR3 length: 14
J gene: TRBJ2-3
clone size: NA
V gene: TRBV20-1
D gene: TRBD2
CDR3 DNA: TGCAGTGCCATACCCGGGACTAGTTCCTCCACGCAGTATTTT
CDR3 protein: CSAIPGTSSSTQYF